This T cell receptor beta chain was recovered during a study of blood T cell repertoires in COVID-19. For the study at large: The analysed material was cDNA or gDNA that came from T cells, B-cell-depleted T cells, or PBMCs.

Per the study methods: Researchers report that nucleated cell counts were estimated from reference gene primer amplification. The data were produced by immunoSEQ multiplex PCR, yet TCRdb's version contains in-frame clones alone and is incomplete. V and J calls and clone size follow that table, whereas D and trimming were derived from the DNA. Of 150,000 to 200,000 clones in the sample, 70% to 85% were seen once. This CDR3 comprises 13 residues. V lost 6 bases to trimming and J lost 2 bases, with 10 bases between them. The germline CDR1 and CDR2 sequences are MNHNY and SVGAGI (reference sequence). Sample: peripheral blood. The TCR comes from a woman older than 75 with acute or convalescent COVID-19. This chain joins TRBV6-6 and TRBJ1-1; D uncertain. The CDR3 here is CASSPLYNTEAFF. In DNA form, the CDR3 reads TGTGCCAGCAGCCCACTATATAACACTGAAGCTTTCTTT.